Sequencing of this T cell receptor beta chain was carried out in a study of T cell responses to AZD1222 COVID-19 vaccine. Assay used: immunoSEQ multiplex PCR; TCRdb lists only in-frame clones, some missing. This repertoire shows around 77,000 clones, around 86% found once; its top ten account for around 24%. The CDR3 consists of 14 residues. The germline gives CDR1 MNHEY, CDR2 SVGAGI. With V trimmed by 7 bases and J by 1 base, 5 bases remained unmatched. This sample comprised peripheral blood, obtained on day 0 of AZD1222 vaccination. The gene calls are TRBV6-5 and TRBJ2-3; TRBD2 agrees at 7 bases. The sequence came from an adult in good health. The CDR3 DNA sequence: TGTGCCAGCACCCTCCGGGGGGGCACAGATACGCAGTATTTT. Its translation: CASTLRGGTDTQYF.